Below are 22 T cell receptor beta chains sequenced from a single sample in a study of OX40 agonist ivuxolimab in advanced cancers. Method: immunoSEQ multiplex PCR; TCRdb's copy keeps in-frame clones and lacks some. The repertoire holds about 46,000 clones, with 88% as singletons. The sequenced sample was CD4+ or CD8+ T cells sorted from blood, obtained in a trial of the OX40 agonist ivuxolimab. These receptors were collected from an adult with an advanced solid tumor such as melanoma, head and neck, liver or kidney cancer.

V gene TRBV27 combines with J gene TRBJ2-1; D is possibly TRBD2 (6 bases). The germline V gene encodes CDR1 MNHEY and CDR2 SMNVEV (reference sequence). The CDR3 has 12 residues. V was shortened by 9 bases and J by 8 bases, with 14 bases between the two germline ends. This CDR3 reads CASRRVTDEQFF. The CDR3 DNA reads TGTGCCAGTAGGAGGGTAACGGATGAGCAGTTCTTC.

This sequence joins TRBV2 and TRBJ2-5; TRBD1 matches at 8 bases. The trim removed 4 bases at V and 4 bases at J, leaving 2 bases unmatched. From germline, CDR1 is SNHLY and CDR2 FYNNEI. The CDR3 consists of 13 residues. The CDR3 loop reads CASSGTGRETQYF. The CDR3, as DNA: TGTGCCAGCAGTGGGACAGGGCGAGAGACCCAGTACTTC.

The gene calls are TRBV6-5 and TRBJ2-3; possibly TRBD2 for D (6 bases). There are 15 residues in the CDR3. Germline lookup yields CDR1 MNHEY and CDR2 SVGAGI. The V end was cut by 6 bases, the J end by 4 bases, with 17 bases between. This CDR3 reads CASSSPGTGADTQYF. In DNA form, the CDR3 reads TGTGCCAGCAGCTCCCCCGGGACTGGAGCAGATACGCAGTATTTT.

The chain is built from TRBV7-9 and TRBJ2-5, with D possibly TRBD2 on 5 matching bases. CDR1 is SEHNR, CDR2 FQNEAQ, per germline (reference sequence). V lost 3 bases, J lost 4 bases, and 12 bases lay in between. The CDR3 loop spans 14 amino acids. The CDR3 sequence is CASSFSLARETQYF. Written as DNA, the CDR3 is TGTGCCAGCAGCTTCAGCCTAGCAAGAGAGACCCAGTACTTC.

The J gene is TRBJ2-3, the V gene TRBV28; D gene ambiguous. V lost 5 bases and J lost 3, with 15 bases in between. Germline V gene sequence: CDR1 MDHEN, CDR2 SYDVKM. CDR3 length equals 15 residues. The CDR3 spells CASSPPGLGTDTQYF. The CDR3 region has the DNA TGTGCCAGCAGTCCCCCCGGCCTAGGGACAGATACGCAGTATTTT.

This clone has just a few counts. The rearrangement uses TRBV18 and TRBJ1-2; D is perhaps TRBD1 (6 bases). The ends were cut back, 6 bases at V and 6 bases at J, with 17 bases in the middle. The CDR3 totals 14 residues. Germline values: CDR1 KGHSH, CDR2 LQKENI. The CDR3 loop reads CASSSLAGDDGYTF. The CDR3 DNA is TGTGCCAGCTCCTCACTGGCAGGGGACGATGGCTACACCTTC.

This clone has only one observation. V gene TRBV28 combines with J gene TRBJ2-3; 9 bases are shared with TRBD2. This CDR3 has 16 amino acids. J gave up 4 bases and V 5 bases, and 10 bases lay outside the gene matches. Germline values: CDR1 MDHEN, CDR2 SYDVKM. The CDR3 DNA reads TGTGCCAGCAGTCTTAGCGGGGGAGAGATGGCAGATACGCAGTATTTT. It yields the protein CASSLSGGEMADTQYF.

The V and J genes are TRBV29-1 and TRBJ1-2, with 10 bases that match TRBD1. J lost 2 bases, V lost 4 bases, and 13 bases had no gene match. CDR1 is SQVTM and CDR2 is ANQGSEA in the germline V gene. The CDR3 consists of 17 residues. CDR3 loop: CSVGGTTGTGDNYGYTF. CDR3 DNA: TGCAGCGTTGGTGGCACCACCGGGACAGGGGACAACTATGGCTACACCTTC.

This chain joins TRBV4-1 and TRBJ2-7, with 8 bases identical to TRBD1. This CDR3 is 16 amino acids long. V shed 0 bases, J shed 4 bases, and the junction held 8 bases outside the gene matches. Per germline, CDR1 MGHRA and CDR2 YSYEKL. The CDR3 is CASSQDRVQGAYEQYF. The DNA of the CDR3 is TGCGCCAGCAGCCAAGATAGGGTCCAGGGGGCGTACGAGCAGTACTTC.

The chain combines TRBV4-3 with TRBJ2-2; D perhaps matches TRBD2 (6 bases). Trimming took 0 bases from V and 1 from J, leaving 9 bases between them. Germline lookup yields CDR1 LGHNA and CDR2 YSLEER. This CDR3 has 16 amino acids. For the CDR3, the DNA is TGCGCCAGCAGCCAAGATCTGCGGGGGAACACCGGGGAGCTGTTTTTT. Encoded protein: CASSQDLRGNTGELFF.

The chain has TRBV5-4 and TRBJ2-7, with a weak D call TRBD1 (7 bases). The germline CDR1 and CDR2 sequences are SGHNT and YYREEE (reference sequence). CDR3 size: 15 residues. Deletions cut 6 bases from V and 6 bases from J, with 22 bases between. The CDR3 DNA reads as TGTGCCAGCACCTCAGGGGGGACAGTTGCTTCCGAGCAGTACTTC. Encoded protein: CASTSGGTVASEQYF. The full variable domain, its missing parts supplied by reference TRBV5-4 and TRBJ2-7, is ETGVTQSPTHLIKTRGQQVTLRCSSQSGHNTVSWYQQALGQGPQFIFQYYREEENGRGNFPPRFSGLQFPNYSSELNVNALELDDSALYLCASTSGGTVASEQYFGPGTRLTVT.

The V gene is TRBV5-1, the J gene TRBJ1-5; D gene uncertain. Germline lookup yields CDR1 SGHRS and CDR2 YFSETQ. V shed 0 bases and J shed 4 bases, with 5 bases lying between them. This CDR3 has 13 amino acids. CDR3 amino acids: CASSLDQNQPQHF. The CDR3 bases are TGCGCCAGCAGCTTGGATCAAAATCAGCCCCAGCATTTT. Full variable domain (outside the CDR3, taken from reference TRBV5-1 and TRBJ1-5): KAGVTQTPRYLIKTRGQQVTLSCSPISGHRSVSWYQQTPGQGLQFLFEYFSETQRNKGNFPGRFSGRQFSNSRSEMNVSTLELGDSALYLCASSLDQNQPQHFGDGTRLSIL.

V gene TRBV7-7 combines with J gene TRBJ1-5, with 7 nucleotides matching TRBD1. The CDR3 totals 14 residues. Unmatched junction bases numbered 7, after V lost 6 bases and J lost 5 bases. Germline V CDR1 and CDR2: SSHAT, FNYEAQ (reference sequence). CDR3 nucleotides: TGTGCCAGCAGTCCTACAGGGGCACATCAGCCCCAGCATTTT. Its protein product is CASSPTGAHQPQHF.

In its sample, this clone was seen once. CDR3 nucleotide sequence: TGTGCCAGTAACGGCGCAGGAACGATTAACACTGAAGCTTTCTTT. Amino acid sequence: CASNGAGTINTEAFF. The chain has TRBV19 and TRBJ1-1; D call uncertain. Germline V lookup: CDR1 LNHDA, CDR2 SQIVND (reference sequence). V was clipped by 7 bases and J by 2 bases, with 17 bases between them. The CDR3 sequence is 15 residues long. The entire variable domain, with the rest obtained from reference TRBV19 and TRBJ1-1, is as follows: DGGITQSPKYLFRKEGQNVTLSCEQNLNHDAMYWYRQDPGQGLRLIYYSQIVNDFQKGDIAEGYSVSREKKESFPLTVTSAQKNPTAFYLCASNGAGTINTEAFFGQGTRLTVV.

The chain couples TRBV5-6 to TRBJ2-5; D call uncertain. Deletions cut 3 bases from V and 0 bases from J, with 0 bases between. The CDR3 is made up of 11 amino acids. Germline lookup yields CDR1 SGHDT and CDR2 YYEEEE. For the CDR3, the DNA is TGTGCCAGCAGCTACCAAGAGACCCAGTACTTC. The encoded protein is CASSYQETQYF. Using reference TRBV5-6 and TRBJ2-5 for the parts outside the CDR3, the full variable domain is DAGVTQSPTHLIKTRGQQVTLRCSPKSGHDTVSWYQQALGQGPQFIFQYYEEEERQRGNFPDRFSGHQFPNYSSELNVNALLLGDSALYLCASSYQETQYFGPGTRLLVL.

CDR3 in DNA: TGTGCCAGCAGCTTCAGGGTCACCGGGGAGCTGTTTTTT. Translated, it gives CASSFRVTGELFF. The V and J genes are TRBV7-2 and TRBJ2-2; D perhaps matches TRBD1 (5 bases). V was cut by 3 bases and J by 4 bases, with 6 bases left in between. Germline CDR1 and CDR2: SGHTA and FQGNSA. This CDR3 contains 13 residues.

The gene calls are TRBV30 and TRBJ2-5; no clear D. CDR3 length equals 11 residues. Germline V gene lookup returns CDR1 GTSNPN and CDR2 SVGIG (reference sequence). V was trimmed by 3 bases and J by 2 bases, leaving 4 bases between them. The DNA for the CDR3 is TGTGCCTGGAGCCGACAAGAGACCCAGTACTTC. It is translated as CAWSRQETQYF.

This chain connects TRBV30 to TRBJ2-5; D is possibly TRBD1 or TRBD2 (5 bases each). Trimming left V 0 bases short and J 5 bases short, with 16 bases between. This CDR3 comprises 15 residues. From germline, CDR1 is GTSNPN and CDR2 SVGIG (reference sequence). The CDR3 here is CAWSVRRGAWETQYF. The CDR3 DNA follows: TGTGCCTGGAGTGTAAGGCGAGGGGCTTGGGAGACCCAGTACTTC.

The V and J genes are TRBV5-4 and TRBJ1-2; the D is unclear. Trimming pared 5 bases from V and 4 bases from J, leaving 18 bases between. CDR1 is SGHNT, CDR2 YYREEE, per germline (reference sequence). The CDR3 spans 15 residues. CDR3 in DNA: TGTGCCAGCAGTCCACTTGGGGAAGCCCTCTATGGCTACACCTTC. Protein: CASSPLGEALYGYTF.

This rearrangement joins TRBV28 to TRBJ1-4, with D perhaps TRBD1 (5 bases). V was shortened by 5 bases and J by 8 bases, with 15 bases between the two germline ends. CDR1 is MDHEN, CDR2 SYDVKM, per germline. The length of the CDR3 is 14 residues. This chain's CDR3 is CASSPTGVREKLFF. The CDR3 bases are TGTGCCAGCAGTCCCACGGGGGTCAGAGAAAAACTGTTTTTT. The full variable domain, rest sourced from reference TRBV28 and TRBJ1-4, is DVKVTQSSRYLVKRTGEKVFLECVQDMDHENMFWYRQDPGLGLRLIYFSYDVKMKEKGDIPEGYSVSREKKERFSLILESASTNQTSMYLCASSPTGVREKLFFGSGTQLSVL.

The chain links TRBV9 to TRBJ2-7; 8 bases line up with TRBD1. This CDR3 contains 15 residues. The germline V gene has CDR1 SGDLS and CDR2 YYNGEE. The V gene end was trimmed by 5 bases and the J gene end by 2 bases; junction bases not matched to a gene: 9. Here the CDR3 reads CASSLSGTGTYEQYF. The CDR3 DNA is TGTGCCAGCAGTCTATCCGGGACAGGAACCTACGAGCAGTACTTC.

Concerning this clone itself: Different DNA sequences within this sample yield the same CDR3. This chain links TRBV10-2 with TRBJ1-3, with TRBD1 as a possible D gene (6 bases). V shed 2 bases and J shed 1 base, with 6 bases lying between them. Germline V gene lookup returns CDR1 WSHSY and CDR2 SAAADI. The CDR3 covers 14 residues. CDR3 sequence: CASSEQGSGNTIYF. CDR3 in DNA: TGCGCCAGCAGTGAGCAGGGGTCTGGAAACACCATATATTTT.